What follows are 19 T cell receptor beta chains derived from one specimen sequenced in a study of cytomegalovirus exposure and HLA in healthy donors. This PCR relied on a set of 60 Vbeta primers and 13 Jbeta primers. Sequenced by immunoSEQ multiplex PCR; TCRdb stores in-frame clones only, minus some. The table has some 150,000 clones, about 80% seen once; the top ten hold more than 3%. The sample consisted of PBMCs. These receptors came from a man aged 25 to 45 in good health and CMV-seropositive.

The genes are TRBV5-6 and TRBJ1-1; TRBD1 matches at 7 bases. With 6 bases clipped from V and 5 bases from J, the junction kept 7 bases outside the gene matches. The CDR3 runs to 13 residues. Per germline, CDR1 SGHDT and CDR2 YYEEEE. The CDR3 protein is CASKFFRGTEAFF. The CDR3 DNA reads as TGTGCCAGCAAATTTTTCAGGGGGACTGAAGCTTTCTTT.

Here the CDR3 reads CASSQREGPREFF. DNA for the CDR3: TGCGCCAGCAGTCAAAGGGAGGGGCCTAGGGAGTTCTTC. The chain has TRBV23-1 and TRBJ2-1; 7 nucleotides agree with TRBD2. TRBV23-1 is an ORF, and what it does is uncertain. V lost 2 bases, J lost 14 bases, and 9 bases stayed unmatched. The CDR3 has 13 amino acids.

The chain has TRBV6-6 and TRBJ2-6; 9 nucleotides line up with TRBD1. This CDR3 region has 16 residues. Trimming removed 11 bases from V and 0 bases from J; junction bases left unmatched: 8. Germline assignment: CDR1 MNHNY and CDR2 SVGAGI (reference sequence). The CDR3 coding sequence is TGTGCCTGCCGGGACAGGGATCTCTCTGGGGCCAACGTCCTGACTTTC. This codes for CACRDRDLSGANVLTF.

V is TRBV5-1 and J is TRBJ2-7, with 8 bases matching TRBD1. Germline V CDR1 and CDR2: SGHRS, YFSETQ. The CDR3 has 14 amino acids. V shed 1 base and J 3 bases; nucleotides not matched to a gene: 3. In DNA form, the CDR3 reads TGCGCCAGCAGCTTGACCGGGACAGGCTACGAGCAGTACTTC. Translating it yields CASSLTGTGYEQYF. The full variable domain, rest sourced from reference TRBV5-1 and TRBJ2-7, is KAGVTQTPRYLIKTRGQQVTLSCSPISGHRSVSWYQQTPGQGLQFLFEYFSETQRNKGNFPGRFSGRQFSNSRSEMNVSTLELGDSALYLCASSLTGTGYEQYFGPGTRLTVT.

The chain has TRBV6-5 and TRBJ2-7; 8 bases are shared with TRBD2. CDR3 size: 15 residues. V was pared by 2 bases and J by 2 bases, with 5 bases of the junction left unmatched. The germline CDR1 and CDR2 sequences are MNHEY and SVGAGI. The CDR3 loop is CASSYVAGGTYEQYF. The CDR3 region has the DNA TGTGCCAGCAGTTACGTGGCGGGGGGCACCTACGAGCAGTACTTC.

The chain links TRBV29-1 to TRBJ1-1; D gene ambiguous. Trimming left V 4 bases short and J 4 bases short, with 10 bases between. Germline V gene lookup returns CDR1 SQVTM and CDR2 ANQGSEA. The CDR3 is 12 residues long. CDR3 nucleotide sequence: TGCAGCGTTGCAATTCTAGGCACTGAAGCTTTCTTT. Its translation is CSVAILGTEAFF.

The J gene is TRBJ1-6, the V gene TRBV10-3, with D perhaps TRBD1 (5 bases). This CDR3 contains 15 residues. Germline CDR1 is ENHRY and CDR2 is SYGVKD. Trimming removed 4 bases from V and 7 bases from J, with 14 bases in between. CDR3 in DNA: TGTGCCATCAGTGTTCAGACAGTCGAAAATTCACCCCTCCACTTT. This gives the protein CAISVQTVENSPLHF.

This clone was counted a few times. The gene calls are TRBV6-1 and TRBJ1-5; 9 bases align to TRBD1. The CDR3 consists of 15 residues. The V gene's germline CDR1 is MNHNS and CDR2 SASEGT. J lost 4 bases, V lost 7 bases, and 8 bases had no gene match. In DNA, the CDR3 is TGTGCCAGCAAAAGTACAGGGGGCTCAAATCAGCCCCAGCATTTT. It encodes CASKSTGGSNQPQHF.

CDR3: CASSQQTGLGDQPQHF. The DNA for the CDR3 is TGCGCCAGCAGCCAACAAACAGGGTTAGGTGATCAGCCCCAGCATTTT. The gene calls are TRBV4-1 and TRBJ1-5, with D perhaps TRBD1 (6 bases). Germline V lookup: CDR1 MGHRA, CDR2 YSYEKL. This CDR3 has 16 residues. Trimming took off 2 bases at V and 5 bases at J, with 16 bases between the two ends.

This sequence joins TRBV28 and TRBJ2-3; D gene unclear. Trimming took 6 bases from V and 1 from J, leaving 8 bases between them. CDR1 is MDHEN, CDR2 SYDVKM, per germline. The CDR3 is 13 amino acids. CDR3 amino acids: CASSFRGTDTQYF. Here the CDR3 DNA reads TGTGCCAGCAGCTTCCGGGGCACAGATACGCAGTATTTT.

This clone has a count of ten or more. The chain recombines TRBV7-6 with TRBJ2-3; TRBD1 is a possible D gene (6 bases). Germline CDR1 SGHVS, CDR2 FNYEAQ. Trimming shortened V by 5 bases and J by 6 bases, and 15 bases separated the two germline ends. The CDR3 covers 14 residues. The CDR3 DNA follows: TGTGCCAGCAGCCCCAGACAGGCCGGGGATACGCAGTATTTT. It translates to CASSPRQAGDTQYF.

The rearrangement links TRBV10-3 to TRBJ1-1, with D possibly being TRBD1 (5 bases). The V gene's germline CDR1 is ENHRY and CDR2 SYGVKD. The germline V and J ends were trimmed by 2 bases and 0 bases, with 7 bases remaining between them. The CDR3 contains 14 residues. The CDR3 DNA reads TGTGCCATCAGTGAGGCAGGGATGAACACTGAAGCTTTCTTT. Translated: CAISEAGMNTEAFF.

V usage is TRBV10-3 and J usage is TRBJ2-6; 7 nucleotides agree with TRBD1. Germline V gene sequence: CDR1 ENHRY, CDR2 SYGVKD. The CDR3 length is 17 residues. V dropped 2 bases and J dropped 0; count of bases not matched to a gene: 4. CDR3 DNA: TGTGCCATCAGTGAGACGGACAGGATCTCTGGGGCCAACGTCCTGACTTTC. It translates to CAISETDRISGANVLTF.

The chain couples TRBV11-1 to TRBJ2-3; TRBD2 aligns across 12 bases. From germline, CDR1 is SGHAT and CDR2 FQDESV (reference sequence). The V and J ends lost 4 bases and 10 bases, in that order; junction bases with no gene match: 9. The length of the CDR3 is 15 residues. The CDR3 DNA follows: TGTGCCAGCAGCTCGACTTCTAGCGGGGGGGGGCCGCAGTATTTT. It codes for CASSSTSSGGGPQYF. The variable domain in full, completed from reference TRBV11-1 and TRBJ2-3, reads EAEVAQSPRYKITEKSQAVAFWCDPISGHATLYWYRQILGQGPELLVQFQDESVVDDSQLPKDRFSAERLKGVDSTLKIQPAELGDSAMYLCASSSTSSGGGPQYFGPGTRLTVL.

The V call is TRBV6-1, the J call TRBJ1-6; 7 bases are a match to TRBD1. The germline V gene has CDR1 MNHNS and CDR2 SASEGT. J lost 6 bases, V lost 6 bases, and 5 bases had no gene match. The CDR3 runs to 14 residues. CDR3 bases: TGTGCCAGCAGCCCTGGGACAGTTAATTCACCCCTCCACTTT. Encoded protein: CASSPGTVNSPLHF.

The chain links TRBV4-1 to TRBJ2-1; D possibly corresponds to TRBD2 (6 bases). V gave up 4 bases and J gave up 0 bases, with 13 bases separating them. Germline V lookup: CDR1 MGHRA, CDR2 YSYEKL. This CDR3 region has 16 residues. CDR3 nucleotide sequence: TGCGCCAGCAGCCGATGGGACTTCGGCTCCTACAATGAGCAGTTCTTC. Translated: CASSRWDFGSYNEQFF.

Only a few counts were recorded for this clone. The chain couples TRBV23-1 to TRBJ1-5, with 8 bases that match TRBD1. TRBV23-1 is classed as an ORF, of uncertain function. V trimming: 1 base; J trimming: 4 bases; junction bases outside the gene matches: 6. This CDR3 has 16 amino acids. The CDR3 coding sequence is TGCGCCAGCAGTCAATACTTACAGGGGGGTAATCAGCCCCAGCATTTT. This encodes CASSQYLQGGNQPQHF.

Written as DNA, the CDR3 is TGTGCCAGCAGCGTGGGGAGTGATGGCTACACCTTC. It specifies CASSVGSDGYTF. The rearrangement links TRBV9 to TRBJ1-2; no firm D call. Deletions cut 2 bases from V and 6 bases from J, with 8 bases between. Per the germline V gene, CDR1 is SGDLS and CDR2 is YYNGEE. The CDR3 covers 12 residues.

The chain employs TRBV5-1 and TRBJ2-5, with D unresolved. The germline V gene has CDR1 SGHRS and CDR2 YFSETQ. Between the trimmed V and J ends, which lost 1 base and 5 bases, there was a span of 9 bases. The CDR3 extends over 13 amino acids. CDR3: CASSLFREETQYF. CDR3 coding DNA: TGCGCCAGCAGCTTGTTCCGTGAGGAGACCCAGTACTTC.